Sequencing of this TCR beta chain was carried out in a study of blood T cell repertoires in COVID-19. Study in general: T cells, B-cell-depleted T cells, or PBMCs provided the cDNA or gDNA that served as material.

The CDR3 length is 16 residues. CDR1 SGDLS and CDR2 YYNGEE come from the germline V gene. Trimming took off 4 bases at V and 1 base at J, with 16 bases between the two ends. Original processing notes: The authors estimated nucleated cell counts from reference gene primer amplification. Data came from immunoSEQ multiplex PCR; TCRdb stores just in-frame clones and leaves some out. The V and J calls and clone size come from that table; D and trimming were worked out from the DNA. The sample lists about 230,000 clones; just over 85% were seen once. Seattle's enrolled individuals joined amid active infection and were then monitored longitudinally.

This sequence joins TRBV9 and TRBJ2-3, with a possible D match to TRBD1 (5 bases). The sequence was collected from a man aged 50 or older with COVID-19, enrolled during active disease. The sequenced material came from peripheral blood. The CDR3 reads CASSKRQSVRTDTQYF. The DNA of the CDR3 is TGTGCCAGCAGCAAACGACAGAGCGTTCGCACAGATACGCAGTATTTT. The full variable domain, with the rest looked up from reference TRBV9 and TRBJ2-3, is DSGVTQTPKHLITATGQRVTLRCSPRSGDLSVYWYQQSLDQGLQFLIQYYNGEERAKGNILERFSAQQFPDLHSELNLSSLELGDSALYFCASSKRQSVRTDTQYFGPGTRLTVL.